The 17 T cell receptor beta chains listed next were all sequenced from one sample in a study of regulatory T cells in long-lasting Graves disease. To make TCR beta libraries, researchers used iRepertoire HTBI primers and Arm-PCR of CDR3 regions. One entry per CDR3 protein, called by TCRdb with MiXCR from the multiplex PCR reads. This table holds 360,000 or so distinct CDR3 sequences, approximately 10% found once. As for time point: newly diagnosed GD, antithyroid drugs for less than 3 months. Scientists built the TCR library using RNA that was extracted from PBMCs. This sample was also put to use in a study of T cells in Graves' hyperthyroidism and ophthalmopathy.

The source was peripheral blood mononuclear cells (PBMCs), collected at new diagnosis, from a patient treated with antithyroid drugs. The receptors originated from a woman younger than 35 with Graves disease.

Turning to this clonotype: A much larger clone differs from this one at a single base, so this may be a read error. The chain has TRBV7-9 and TRBJ1-1; D is ambiguous. Germline V gives CDR1 SEHNR, CDR2 FQNEAQ (reference sequence). Trimming shortened V by 4 bases and J by 5 bases, and 11 bases separated the two germline ends. The CDR3 consists of 13 residues. As DNA, the CDR3 is TGTGCCAGCAGCTATACAGCGTCGACTGAAGCTTTCTTT. Residues: CASSYTASTEAFF.

The CDR3 DNA is TGCGCCAGCAGCCAAGAGGGGGGGTCGGTGGGGTACTATGGCTACACCTTC. The encoded protein is CASSQEGGSVGYYGYTF. V gene TRBV4-1 combines with J gene TRBJ1-2, with a weak D call TRBD1 (5 bases). V lost 0 bases and J lost 3, with 17 bases in between. The CDR3 is made up of 17 amino acids. Looked up from germline, CDR1 is MGHRA and CDR2 is YSYEKL.

This clonotype was found a few times. The chain joins TRBV29-1 to TRBJ2-1, with D maybe TRBD2 (7 bases). Germline CDR1 reads SQVTM; CDR2 reads ANQGSEA. CDR3 size: 16 residues. The V end was cut by 1 base, the J end by 2 bases, with 15 bases between. The CDR3 sequence is CSVEVGGPRTYNEQFF. The DNA of the CDR3 is TGCAGCGTTGAAGTGGGGGGGCCCCGGACCTACAATGAGCAGTTCTTC.

This clonotype was detected many times. The V call is TRBV4-2, the J call TRBJ1-2; weak D call: TRBD1 (5 bases). Looked up from germline, CDR1 is LGHNA and CDR2 is YNFKEQ. V was clipped by 8 bases and J by 6 bases, with 10 bases between them. The CDR3 loop spans 11 amino acids. CDR3 in DNA: TGTGCCAGCTCACAAGGGGATGGCTACACCTTC. Translated: CASSQGDGYTF.

Ten or more counts support this clonotype. This chain joins TRBV15 and TRBJ1-4, with D perhaps TRBD1 (6 bases). Trimming took off 2 bases at V and 4 bases at J, with 14 bases between the two ends. The germline gives CDR1 LNHNV, CDR2 YYDKDF (reference sequence). The CDR3 has 16 amino acids. The CDR3 region is CATSRPRQVLNEKLFF. CDR3 nucleotides: TGTGCCACCAGCAGACCAAGACAGGTCCTTAATGAAAAACTGTTTTTT.

The chain recombines TRBV28 with TRBJ2-7; possible D gene TRBD2, 5 bases. The length of the CDR3 is 15 residues. V was shortened by 6 bases and J by 2 bases, with 17 bases between the two germline ends. CDR1 is MDHEN and CDR2 is SYDVKM in the germline V gene. The CDR3, as DNA: TGTGCCAGCAGCCCACGGCTAGCCGGCCCCTACGAGCAGTACTTC. It translates to CASSPRLAGPYEQYF. Drawing the rest from reference TRBV28 and TRBJ2-7, the complete variable domain is DVKVTQSSRYLVKRTGEKVFLECVQDMDHENMFWYRQDPGLGLRLIYFSYDVKMKEKGDIPEGYSVSREKKERFSLILESASTNQTSMYLCASSPRLAGPYEQYFGPGTRLTVT.

This clonotype was seen repeatedly, ten times or more. This chain connects TRBV20-1 to TRBJ2-7; D is possibly TRBD1 or TRBD2 (5 bases each). The CDR3 length is 14 residues. The germline CDR1 and CDR2 sequences are DFQATT and SNEGSKA (reference sequence). With 0 bases removed from V and 7 bases from J, the gap between germline ends came to 16 bases. CDR3 coding DNA: TGCAGTGCTAGAGATGGAGGCTTCAACAGGGAGCAGTACTTC. Translation: CSARDGGFNREQYF.

This clonotype was found many times. V and J are TRBV9 and TRBJ2-3; 10 bases are a match to TRBD2. The ends lost 3 bases at V and 4 bases at J; junction bases unmatched: 14. The CDR3 spans 18 residues. CDR1 SGDLS and CDR2 YYNGEE come from the germline V gene. CDR3 coding DNA: TGTGCCAGCAGCGCCGTCCTTGGGCTAGCGGGAGACGCAGATACGCAGTATTTT. It codes for CASSAVLGLAGDADTQYF.

Concerning this clonotype itself: This likely stems from a read error, as it lies one base from a far larger clone. The rearrangement links TRBV6-2 or TRBV6-3 to TRBJ1-1, with D tentatively TRBD1 (5 bases). This CDR3 is 16 amino acids long. Germline values: CDR1 MNHEY, CDR2 SVGEGT. The CDR3 bases are TGTGCCAGCTCACCACCTTCCCGGGGCTCGAACACTGAAGCTCTCTTT. Amino acids: CASSPPSRGSNTEALF.

This clonotype has ten or more counts. In DNA, the CDR3 is TGTGCCAGCAGTGAAGATATCGTCGGCCGCATGGGGGAGACCCAGTACTTC. It translates to CASSEDIVGRMGETQYF. This chain joins TRBV6-1 and TRBJ2-5, with D hard to call. Germline lookup yields CDR1 MNHNS and CDR2 SASEGT. Trimming took 1 base from V and 5 from J, leaving 20 bases between them. The CDR3 is 17 amino acids.

This clonotype was seen at least ten times. The CDR3 reads CASSQSGDSNQPQHF. Written as DNA, the CDR3 is TGCGCCAGCAGCCAGTCGGGGGATAGCAATCAGCCCCAGCATTTT. V is TRBV5-1 and J is TRBJ1-5, with D perhaps matching TRBD1 (5 bases). Germline CDR1 and CDR2: SGHRS and YFSETQ. The CDR3 consists of 15 residues. V lost 4 bases and J lost 0, with 11 bases in between. Variable domain in full (rest from reference TRBV5-1 and TRBJ1-5): KAGVTQTPRYLIKTRGQQVTLSCSPISGHRSVSWYQQTPGQGLQFLFEYFSETQRNKGNFPGRFSGRQFSNSRSEMNVSTLELGDSALYLCASSQSGDSNQPQHFGDGTRLSIL.

The genes are TRBV29-1 and TRBJ1-1, with TRBD1 matching 8 bases. Trimming cost V 7 bases and J 0 bases; bases outside gene matches: 4. Germline-derived CDR1 and CDR2 are SQVTM and ANQGSEA. The CDR3 length is 13 residues. Here the CDR3 reads CSGGTGMNTEAFF. CDR3 nucleotide sequence: TGCAGCGGGGGGACAGGCATGAACACTGAAGCTTTCTTT.

This clonotype was seen many times. This chain uses TRBV4-1 with TRBJ1-5; D unclear. Germline loops: CDR1 MGHRA, CDR2 YSYEKL. CDR3 length: 14 amino acids. Trimming removed 0 bases at V and 2 bases at J, with 5 bases between. Here the CDR3 DNA reads TGCGCCAGCAGCCAAGAAGGTGGCAATCAGCCCCAGCATTTT. It specifies CASSQEGGNQPQHF.

The rearrangement links TRBV7-9 to TRBJ2-1; 8 nucleotides line up with TRBD2. CDR3 size: 14 residues. The germline V gene has CDR1 SEHNR and CDR2 FQNEAQ (reference sequence). The V segment lost 3 bases and the J segment 3 bases; nucleotides outside the gene matches: 1. DNA for the CDR3: TGTGCCAGCAGCTTCAGCGGGGGCTACAATGAGCAGTTCTTC. Its protein is CASSFSGGYNEQFF.

This clonotype was picked up many times. This chain links TRBV7-2 with TRBJ2-2; tentatively, D is TRBD1 (5 bases). Trimming removed 8 bases at V and 0 bases at J, with 16 bases between. Germline V gene sequence: CDR1 SGHTA, CDR2 FQGNSA. CDR3 length equals 16 residues. The CDR3 DNA reads as TGTGCCAGCCTAAAAGGACGGACAACGAACACCGGGGAGCTGTTTTTT. This gives the protein CASLKGRTTNTGELFF.

The table lists this clonotype with many counts. The V call is TRBV10-1, the J call TRBJ2-2; 8 positions agree with TRBD2. The CDR3 is 16 amino acids. After removal of 2 bases from V and 7 bases from J, the junction contained 9 bases not matched to a gene. Germline assignment: CDR1 WNHNN and CDR2 SYGVQD (reference sequence). The CDR3 sequence: CASSELLTGGFGELFF. The DNA of the CDR3 is TGCGCCAGCAGTGAGCTTCTAACGGGAGGGTTCGGGGAGCTGTTTTTT.

This clonotype was seen ten or more times. The V and J genes are TRBV24-1 and TRBJ2-3; the D call may be TRBD1 or TRBD2 (5 bases each). The CDR3 extends over 15 amino acids. Trimming took 5 bases from V and 1 from J, leaving 12 bases between them. Germline-derived CDR1 and CDR2 are KGHDR and SFDVKD. As DNA, the CDR3 is TGTGCCACCAGTGTTAAGGGACGTCGCACAGATACGCAGTATTTT. It codes for CATSVKGRRTDTQYF.